These T cell receptor beta chains were read from a single sample in a study of T cell responses to AZD1222 COVID-19 vaccine. Clones were sequenced by immunoSEQ multiplex PCR, and TCRdb holds only the in-frame ones, with some missing. The sample contains fewer than 200,000 clones, more than 75% of which appear only once. The source was peripheral blood, collected 28 days after the second AZD1222 dose. The receptors were sampled from an adult who received the AZD1222 COVID-19 vaccine. Both conserved end residues are trimmed from each CDR3. Each record gives: CDR3 length, J gene, V gene, CDR3 protein.

11 TRBJ1-5 TRBV28 ASRRDSRGSQH
14 TRBJ2-5 TRBV7-2 ASSLARASLKRDQY
13 TRBJ1-3 TRBV7-9 ASSRGVMAGNTIY
13 TRBJ2-7 TRBV9 ASSAHPRPGDEQY
14 TRBJ1-1 TRBV18 ASSPPSGGTNTEAF
15 TRBJ2-2 TRBV4-3 ASSQGLVGSNTGELF
12 TRBJ2-3 TRBV19 ASTLNFGESTQY
15 TRBJ2-7 TRBV11-2 ASSLVGSAEPTYEQY
15 TRBJ1-5 TRBV19 ASSPYRSIVGNQPQH
14 TRBJ2-7 TRBV7-2 ASSLRWREAPYEQY
12 TRBJ1-5 TRBV25-1 ASSGSGYNQPQH
13 TRBJ1-6 TRBV3-1/TRBV3-2 ASWGPGAYNSPLH
16 TRBJ2-1 TRBV6-4 ASSASTSGRGHYNEQF
12 TRBJ2-5 TRBV9 ASSVRGPPETQY
12 TRBJ2-7 TRBV19 ASSVAGVPYEQY
11 TRBJ2-1 TRBV28 ASNWTTNNEQF
15 TRBJ1-4 TRBV4-3 ASSQVRELREGEKLF
13 TRBJ2-5 TRBV2 ASRLTGLSKETQY
14 TRBJ1-4 TRBV14 ASSQRGGRTNEKLF
13 TRBJ2-7 TRBV27 ASSLMGPASPGEY
11 TRBJ2-4 TRBV28 ASLLRGKNIQY
15 TRBJ2-7 TRBV5-1 ASSRGLAGVGSYEQY
15 TRBJ2-2 TRBV7-2 ASSLGPGSSRTGELF
13 TRBJ1-1 TRBV5-6 ASSLLGRDGGSGF
12 TRBJ1-2 TRBV28 ASSLDAQIYGYT
14 TRBJ2-3 TRBV4-1 ASSQGDRVRTDTQY
13 TRBJ1-4 TRBV27 ASSVRGATNEKLF
11 TRBJ1-4 TRBV7-2 ASRSPANEKLF
12 TRBJ2-7 TRBV9 ASSSGVPSYEQY
10 TRBJ1-5 TRBV19 ASSIRGEAQH
13 TRBJ2-7 TRBV28 ASSFSGIPTYEQY
14 TRBJ2-2 TRBV28 ASSLAGTGGHGELF
11 TRBJ1-1 TRBV11-2 ASSTGPGTEAF
14 TRBJ2-3 TRBV11-3 ASSATSGTSTDTQY
17 TRBJ2-7 TRBV5-8 AVDSKLGGLGRSPYEQY
10 TRBJ2-1 TRBV9 ASSSPRDEQF
11 TRBJ1-5 TRBV30 AWADSSNQPQH
11 TRBJ2-7 TRBV15 ATSRGQTYEQY
11 TRBJ2-7 TRBV25-1 ASSQTSTYEQY
11 TRBJ2-7 TRBV28 ASSLDSSYEQY
11 TRBJ2-7 TRBV5-4 ASSLAGSYEQY
11 TRBJ1-2 TRBV24-1 ATSDLTGYGYT
14 TRBJ2-3 TRBV10-1 ASSGTSGLGTDTQY
14 TRBJ2-7 TRBV24-1 ATSDPRGPTPYEQY
14 TRBJ2-3 TRBV7-3 ASSVGTGSSTDTQY
11 TRBJ1-5 TRBV6-5 ASMIAGDQPQH
13 TRBJ2-3 TRBV10-3 AISVRTGITDTQY
13 TRBJ1-2 TRBV6-5 ASSPQRQAVEGYT
14 TRBJ2-7 TRBV9 ASSRLAGGSSYEQY
9 TRBJ2-7 TRBV2 AKGTGLQQY
13 TRBJ2-3 TRBV28 ASSPAGGPKDTQY
13 TRBJ1-3 TRBV19 ASRTDQGAGNTIY